Below, one T cell receptor beta chain is given with its context. Donors ranged from roughly 6 to 100 years old and were healthy Caucasians in Russia. The source of the sample is a study of blood T cells in healthy people across ages. V lost 5 bases to trimming and J lost 1 base; unmatched junction nucleotides: 7. The CDR3 extends over 17 amino acids. In germline, CDR1 is DFQATT, CDR2 SNEGSKA (reference sequence). A second roughly 6 to 12 cycle PCR used barcoded and J-beta primers. One entry per CDR3 protein, called by TCRdb with MiXCR from the 5' RACE reads. The table records roughly 1,800,000 distinct CDR3 sequences, less than 50% of them present only once.

The sequencing sample was made of blood. This receptor was obtained from a middle-aged woman in good health. The chain joins TRBV20-1 to TRBJ2-3; 15 nucleotides agree with TRBD2. CDR3 DNA: TGCAGTGCTCCCGGACTAGCGGGGGGGCTCGGCACAGATACGCAGTATTTT. Protein: CSAPGLAGGLGTDTQYF.